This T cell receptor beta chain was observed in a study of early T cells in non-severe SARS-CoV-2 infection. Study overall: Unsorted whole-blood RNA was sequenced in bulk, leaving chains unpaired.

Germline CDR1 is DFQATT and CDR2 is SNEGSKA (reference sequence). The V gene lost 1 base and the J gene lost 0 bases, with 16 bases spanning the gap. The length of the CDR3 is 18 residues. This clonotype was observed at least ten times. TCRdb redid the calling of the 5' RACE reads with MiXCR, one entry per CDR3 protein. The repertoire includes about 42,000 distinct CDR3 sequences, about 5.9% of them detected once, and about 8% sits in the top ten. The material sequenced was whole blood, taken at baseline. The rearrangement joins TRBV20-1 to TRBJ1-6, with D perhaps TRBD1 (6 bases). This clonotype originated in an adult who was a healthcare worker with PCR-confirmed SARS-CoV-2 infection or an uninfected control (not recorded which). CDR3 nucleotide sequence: TGCAGTGCTAGAGTTCGTAGGCAGGGGAGCTCCTATAATTCACCCCTCCACTTT. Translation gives CSARVRRQGSSYNSPLHF.